What follows are 17 T cell receptor beta chains derived from one specimen sequenced in a study of patients and donors after allogeneic stem cell transplantation. TCRdb re-derived calls from the RT-PCR reads in MiXCR, one entry per CDR3 protein. Among approximately 200,000 distinct CDR3 sequences listed, 11% to 15% were seen once. Sequenced: blood, either unsorted or a sorted T cell fraction (not recorded which). These receptors were collected from a human donor who was either an allogeneic HSCT recipient or a stem cell or donor lymphocyte infusion donor (not recorded which). It is not recorded whose cells these are; they may come from a transplant donor.

In this sample, this clonotype turned up a few times. The chain is built from TRBV20-1 and TRBJ2-7; TRBD2 matches 11 bases. Trimming took 6 bases from V and 2 from J; bases not matched to a gene: 6. The CDR3 extends over 14 amino acids. Germline loops: CDR1 DFQATT, CDR2 SNEGSKA (reference sequence). The CDR3 sequence is CSAPLAGGPYEQYF. CDR3 nucleotide sequence: TGCAGTGCCCCTCTAGCGGGGGGCCCCTACGAGCAGTACTTC.

V gene TRBV20-1 combines with J gene TRBJ2-7, with a tentative D call TRBD2 (6 bases). Germline lookup yields CDR1 DFQATT and CDR2 SNEGSKA (reference sequence). The CDR3 loop spans 13 amino acids. Trimming took 3 bases from V and 4 from J, leaving 13 bases between them. The CDR3 reads CSAREGLTYEQYF. The CDR3, as DNA: TGCAGTGCTAGGGAGGGACTCACGTACGAGCAGTACTTC.

This clonotype was seen only a few times. The V and J genes are TRBV18 and TRBJ1-2; tentatively, D is TRBD1 (6 bases). In germline, CDR1 is KGHSH, CDR2 LQKENI. V lost 1 base, J lost 3 bases, and 9 bases lay in between. The CDR3 has 14 residues. CDR3 region: CASSPLPGDYGYTF. CDR3 nucleotides: TGTGCCAGCTCACCACTTCCAGGGGACTATGGCTACACCTTC.

This clonotype came up a few times. The chain links TRBV7-2 to TRBJ1-4; a possible D gene is TRBD1 (6 bases). The ends were cut back, 2 bases at V and 10 bases at J, with 11 bases in the middle. CDR1 SGHTA and CDR2 FQGNSA come from the germline V gene. This CDR3 is built from 13 residues. The CDR3 bases are TGTGCCAGCAGCTTATCTGTGGGGGCAAAACTGTTTTTT. Residues: CASSLSVGAKLFF.

This clonotype was recorded many times. This chain joins TRBV27 and TRBJ1-1; TRBD1 aligns across 8 bases. Per the germline V gene, CDR1 is MNHEY and CDR2 is SMNVEV (reference sequence). CDR3 size: 12 residues. Trimming took 7 bases from V and 8 from J; bases not matched to a gene: 6. Here the CDR3 reads CASTHWTGEAFF. Here the CDR3 DNA reads TGTGCCAGCACTCATTGGACAGGGGAAGCTTTCTTT.

This clonotype showed up many times. The V call is TRBV7-9, the J call TRBJ1-4, with D tentatively TRBD1 (5 bases). The CDR3 runs 15 residues. Trimming shortened V by 1 base and J by 6 bases, and 12 bases separated the two germline ends. CDR1 is SEHNR, CDR2 FQNEAQ, per germline (reference sequence). Here the CDR3 reads CASSLDRGGDEKLFF. The CDR3 coding sequence is TGTGCCAGCAGCTTAGACCGGGGGGGTGATGAAAAACTGTTTTTT.

The V call is TRBV3-1, the J call TRBJ2-7; the D gene could be TRBD1 or TRBD2 (5 bases each). In germline, CDR1 is LGHDT, CDR2 YNNKEL (reference sequence). Between the trimmed V and J ends, which lost 0 bases and 7 bases, there was a span of 10 bases. The CDR3 contains 13 residues. The DNA for the CDR3 is TGTGCCAGCAGCCAAGACGGGACGGCGGAGCAGTACTTC. Translating gives CASSQDGTAEQYF.

This clonotype showed up just a few times. The V gene is TRBV20-1, the J gene TRBJ1-2; D ambiguous. The CDR3 has 14 residues. Per the germline V gene, CDR1 is DFQATT and CDR2 is SNEGSKA (reference sequence). V lost 1 base, J lost 7 bases, and 16 bases lay in between. CDR3 amino acids: CSARVQLLVSGYTF. The CDR3 DNA sequence: TGCAGTGCTAGAGTTCAGCTGTTAGTGAGTGGCTACACCTTC.

This clonotype was seen a handful of times. V is TRBV4-2 and J is TRBJ2-1; TRBD1 is a possible D gene (6 bases). Trimming stripped 0 bases from V and 9 bases from J, with 15 bases between. The CDR3 sequence is 15 residues long. The germline V gene has CDR1 LGHNA and CDR2 YNFKEQ. CDR3 region: CASSQDFGTRFEQFF. The CDR3 region has the DNA TGTGCCAGCAGCCAAGATTTCGGGACAAGGTTTGAGCAGTTCTTC.

This clonotype came up many times. The chain couples TRBV12-3 or TRBV12-4 to TRBJ1-1; D remains ambiguous. V lost 2 bases and J 2 bases, leaving 6 bases between the germline ends. CDR3 length: 13 amino acids. The CDR3 reads CASSLWENTEAFF. CDR3 DNA: TGTGCCAGCAGTTTATGGGAAAACACTGAAGCTTTCTTT.

The chain has TRBV20-1 and TRBJ1-1; 8 positions match TRBD1. CDR3 length: 12 amino acids. V lost 3 bases to trimming and J lost 6 bases; unmatched junction nucleotides: 3. Germline CDR1 and CDR2: DFQATT and SNEGSKA (reference sequence). This CDR3 is CSARDRAAEAFF. The CDR3 DNA follows: TGCAGTGCTAGGGACAGGGCCGCTGAAGCTTTCTTT.

This clonotype was detected only a few times. CDR3 nucleotides: TGTGCCAGCAGCTTTGACAGTGGCTATGGCTACACCTTC. Its translation: CASSFDSGYGYTF. The chain joins TRBV7-8 to TRBJ1-2; a weak D match, TRBD1 (5 bases). CDR1 SGHVS and CDR2 FQNEAQ come from the germline V gene. The ends were cut back, 3 bases at V and 4 bases at J, with 9 bases in the middle. This CDR3 is built from 13 residues. The full variable domain, its missing parts supplied by reference TRBV7-8 and TRBJ1-2, is GAGVSQSPRYKVAKRGQDVALRCDPISGHVSLFWYQQALGQGPEFLTYFQNEAQLDKSGLPSDRFFAERPEGSVSTLKIQRTQQEDSAVYLCASSFDSGYGYTFGSGTRLTVV.

This clonotype was counted between two and nine times. CDR3 bases: TGTGCCTGGACAGGCGGCAGGGTGGCCGGAAACACCATATATTTT. Translation gives CAWTGGRVAGNTIYF. V gene TRBV30 combines with J gene TRBJ1-3; a weak D match, TRBD1 (5 bases). V was trimmed by 4 bases and J by 4 bases, leaving 17 bases between them. CDR3 length: 15 amino acids. Germline V gene lookup returns CDR1 GTSNPN and CDR2 SVGIG (reference sequence).

This clonotype was picked up a small number of times. V and J are TRBV5-5 and TRBJ1-5, with 12 bases that match TRBD1. J gave up 2 bases and V 5 bases, and 11 bases lay outside the gene matches. This CDR3 is 18 amino acids long. Germline V gene sequence: CDR1 SGHKS, CDR2 YYEKEE (reference sequence). The CDR3 DNA sequence: TGTGCCAGCAGTATAAAAACCGGGACAGGGGGCGGCAATCAGCCCCAGCATTTT. Its protein is CASSIKTGTGGGNQPQHF.

The chain recombines TRBV24-1 with TRBJ1-1; D uncertain. Germline V lookup: CDR1 KGHDR, CDR2 SFDVKD. The CDR3 contains 14 residues. The V end was cut by 5 bases, the J end by 6 bases, with 15 bases between. In DNA, the CDR3 is TGTGCCACCAGTGCGGGAATCCCGACCGCTGAAGCTTTCTTT. It translates to CATSAGIPTAEAFF.

This chain links TRBV7-2 with TRBJ1-3; D gene ambiguous. CDR1 and CDR2 (germline): SGHTA, FQGNSA. V was clipped by 5 bases and J by 8 bases, with 10 bases between them. The CDR3 has 12 amino acids. CDR3 in DNA: TGTGCCAGCAGCGGAGGAGCGGACACCATATATTTT. This gives the protein CASSGGADTIYF.

This clonotype was observed a handful of times. The chain combines TRBV5-6 with TRBJ1-4, with a tentative D call TRBD1 (6 bases). The germline gives CDR1 SGHDT, CDR2 YYEEEE. The CDR3 runs to 17 residues. V shed 0 bases and J shed 2 bases, with 14 bases lying between them. The CDR3 sequence: CASSLAGRGATNEKLFF. In nucleotides, the CDR3 is TGTGCCAGCAGCTTGGCGGGGAGGGGGGCGACTAATGAAAAACTGTTTTTT.